The text below deals with one TCR beta chain. In the source study's methods: From reference gene primer amplification, estimates of nucleated cell counts were derived. The repertoire was sequenced with immunoSEQ multiplex PCR; TCRdb's copy has only in-frame clones and lacks some. V and J calls and clone size follow that table, whereas D and trimming were derived from the DNA. The sample has 100,000 to 150,000 clones, around 88% seen once. The CDR3 totals 15 residues. CDR1 is LGHDT and CDR2 is YNNKEL in the germline V gene (reference sequence). Between the trimmed V and J ends, which lost 5 bases and 4 bases, there was a span of 15 bases. This sample is drawn from a study of blood T cell repertoires in COVID-19.

The chain has TRBV3-1 (or the pseudogene TRBV3-2) and TRBJ1-5; perhaps TRBD1 as D (5 bases). Sequencing input: peripheral blood. The source of this sequence is a man aged 50-59 years with acute or convalescent COVID-19. CDR3 in amino acids: CASSDQGMGNQPQHF. As DNA, the CDR3 is TGTGCCAGCAGCGACCAGGGAATGGGGAATCAGCCCCAGCATTTT.